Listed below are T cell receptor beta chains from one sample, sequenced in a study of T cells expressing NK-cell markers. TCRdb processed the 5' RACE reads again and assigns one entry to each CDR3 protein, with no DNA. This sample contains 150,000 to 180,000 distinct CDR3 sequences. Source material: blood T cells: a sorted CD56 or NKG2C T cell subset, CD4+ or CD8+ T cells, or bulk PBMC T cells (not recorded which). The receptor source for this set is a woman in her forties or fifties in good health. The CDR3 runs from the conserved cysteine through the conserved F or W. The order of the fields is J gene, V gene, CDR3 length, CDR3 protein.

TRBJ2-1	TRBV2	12	CASIAPGSEQFF
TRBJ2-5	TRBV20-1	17	CSASIGTSGRGGETQYF
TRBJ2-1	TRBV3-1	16	CASQAIGDSSYNEQFF
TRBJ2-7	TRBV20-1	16	CSARDLGSGRSYDQYF
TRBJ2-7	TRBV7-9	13	CASSPWTGDEQYF
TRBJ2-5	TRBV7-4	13	CASRYTVWETQYF
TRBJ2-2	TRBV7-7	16	CASSPAGGNWAGELFF
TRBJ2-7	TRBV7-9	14	CASSPRGRIYEQYF
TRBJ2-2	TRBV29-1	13	CSAGTGVPGELFF
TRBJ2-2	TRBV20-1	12	CSVAGDGGELFF
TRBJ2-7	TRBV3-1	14	CASSQEGAAYEQYF
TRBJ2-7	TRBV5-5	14	CASSFPADGVEQYF
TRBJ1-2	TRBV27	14	CASSLYRGTDGYTF
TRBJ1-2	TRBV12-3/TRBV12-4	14	CASRPDTLIYGYTF